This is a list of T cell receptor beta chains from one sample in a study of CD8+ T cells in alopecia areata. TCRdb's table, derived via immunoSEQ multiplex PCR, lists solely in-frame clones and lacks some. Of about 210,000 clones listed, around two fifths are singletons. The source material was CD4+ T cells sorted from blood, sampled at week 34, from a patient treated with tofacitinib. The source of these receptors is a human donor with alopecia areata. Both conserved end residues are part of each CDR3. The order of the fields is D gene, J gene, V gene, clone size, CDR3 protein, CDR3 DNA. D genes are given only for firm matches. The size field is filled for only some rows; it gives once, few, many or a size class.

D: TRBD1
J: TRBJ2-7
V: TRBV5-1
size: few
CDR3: CASSVGQEGEQYF
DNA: TGCGCCAGCAGCGTAGGACAGGAAGGGGAGCAGTACTTC

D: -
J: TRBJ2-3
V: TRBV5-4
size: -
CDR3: CASSLAGSTDTQYF
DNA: TGTGCCAGCAGCTTGGCAGGGAGCACAGATACGCAGTATTTT

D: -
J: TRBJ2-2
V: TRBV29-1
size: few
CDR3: CSVDKGPVGSPGELFF
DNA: TGCAGCGTTGATAAAGGACCAGTCGGCAGCCCCGGGGAGCTGTTTTTT

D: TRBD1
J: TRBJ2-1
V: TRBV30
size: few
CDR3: CAWRRTGTGNNEQFF
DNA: TGTGCCTGGAGGAGGACCGGGACAGGGAACAATGAGCAGTTCTTC

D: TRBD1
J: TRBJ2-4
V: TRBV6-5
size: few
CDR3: CASSYSGQGLNIQYF
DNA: TGTGCCAGCAGTTACTCGGGACAGGGGTTAAACATTCAGTACTTC

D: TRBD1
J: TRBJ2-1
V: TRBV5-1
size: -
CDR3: CASSFWTGPNEQFF
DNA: TGCGCCAGCAGCTTTTGGACAGGGCCCAATGAGCAGTTCTTC

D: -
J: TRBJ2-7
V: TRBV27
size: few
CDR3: CASSSVGYEQYF
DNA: TGTGCCAGCAGTTCAGTAGGTTACGAGCAGTACTTC

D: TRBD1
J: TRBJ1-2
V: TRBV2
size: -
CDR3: CASSPGTGGTYGYTF
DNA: TGTGCCAGTTCCCCTGGGACAGGGGGCACCTATGGCTACACCTTC

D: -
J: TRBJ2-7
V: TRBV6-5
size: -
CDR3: CASSYEGRGSYEQYF
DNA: TGTGCCAGCAGTTACGAGGGAAGGGGCTCCTACGAGCAGTACTTC

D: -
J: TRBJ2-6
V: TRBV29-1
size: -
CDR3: CTILGEKTGANVLTF
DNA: TGCACCATCCTCGGTGAGAAGACTGGGGCCAACGTCCTGACTTTC

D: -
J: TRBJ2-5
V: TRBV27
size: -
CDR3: CASSPLRAPGWETQYF
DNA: TGTGCCAGCAGTCCGCTCCGGGCCCCGGGGTGGGAGACCCAGTACTTC

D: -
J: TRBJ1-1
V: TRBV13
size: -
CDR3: CASSATGTVNTEAFF
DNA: TGTGCCAGCAGCGCAACCGGGACGGTGAACACTGAAGCTTTCTTT

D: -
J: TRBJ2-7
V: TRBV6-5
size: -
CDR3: CASRGTYEQYF
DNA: TGTGCCAGCCGGGGGACTTACGAGCAGTACTTC

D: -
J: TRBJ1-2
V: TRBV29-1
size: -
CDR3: CSVGKRQHPDGYTF
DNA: TGCAGCGTTGGCAAACGGCAACACCCTGATGGCTACACCTTC